The clone carrying this T cell receptor (beta chain) was observed a handful of times. The data belong to a study of T-cell reconstitution after alpha-beta-depleted transplantation in children. The CDR3 extends over 14 amino acids. Germline CDR1 is SGHVS and CDR2 is FNYEAQ. Trimming stripped 4 bases from V and 15 bases from J, with 22 bases between. A TCRbeta library incorporating unique molecular identifiers was prepared. TCRdb called the PCR reads again in MiXCR, with one record for every CDR3 protein. The data contain over 150,000 distinct CDR3 sequences, 6.3% of them seen just once; the ten biggest clones take up approximately 4.1%.

The J gene is TRBJ2-1, the V gene TRBV7-6; D is perhaps TRBD1 (7 bases). The sequencing used PBMCs, collected before TCRalphabeta/CD19-depleted stem cell transplant. The receptor was derived from a girl under three years old with combined immunodeficiency, due to receive a stem cell transplant. The CDR3 sequence: CASSWGAEGGELFF. For the CDR3, the DNA is TGTGCCAGCAGCTGGGGGGCTGAAGGGGGCGAATTGTTCTTC.